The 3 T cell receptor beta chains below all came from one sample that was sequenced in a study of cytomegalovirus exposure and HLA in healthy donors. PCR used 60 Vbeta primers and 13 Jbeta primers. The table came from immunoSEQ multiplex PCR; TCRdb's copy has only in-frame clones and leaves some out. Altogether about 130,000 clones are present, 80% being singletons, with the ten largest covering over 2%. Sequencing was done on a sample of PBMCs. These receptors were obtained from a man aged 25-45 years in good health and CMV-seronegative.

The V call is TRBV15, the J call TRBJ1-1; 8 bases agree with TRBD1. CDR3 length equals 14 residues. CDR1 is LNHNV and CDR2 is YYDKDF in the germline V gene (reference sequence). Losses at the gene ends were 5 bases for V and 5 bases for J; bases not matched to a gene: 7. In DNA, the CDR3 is TGTGCCACCAGCGCACGGACAGGGTTTACTGAAGCTTTCTTT. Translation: CATSARTGFTEAFF.

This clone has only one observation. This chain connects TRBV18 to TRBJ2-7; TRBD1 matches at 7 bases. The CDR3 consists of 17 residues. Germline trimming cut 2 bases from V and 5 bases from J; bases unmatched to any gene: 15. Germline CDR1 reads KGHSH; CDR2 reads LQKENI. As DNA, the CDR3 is TGTGCCAGCTCACCAGGGGACAGTATACTCCTCCTCGACGAGCAGTACTTC. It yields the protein CASSPGDSILLLDEQYF. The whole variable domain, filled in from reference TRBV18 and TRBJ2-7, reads NAGVMQNPRHLVRRRGQEARLRCSPMKGHSHVYWYRQLPEEGLKFMVYLQKENIIDESGMPKERFSAEFPKEGPSILRIQQVVRGDSAAYFCASSPGDSILLLDEQYFGPGTRLTVT.

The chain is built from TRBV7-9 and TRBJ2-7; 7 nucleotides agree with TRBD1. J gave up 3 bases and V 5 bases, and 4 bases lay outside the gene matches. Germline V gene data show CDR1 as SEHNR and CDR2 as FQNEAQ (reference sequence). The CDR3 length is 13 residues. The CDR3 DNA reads TGTGCCAGCAGCCGGGACAGCCTCTACGAGCAGTACTTC. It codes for CASSRDSLYEQYF.